The following is a T cell receptor (beta chain) sequence with its context. V was shortened by 3 bases and J by 6 bases, with 11 bases between the two germline ends. Germline V gene lookup returns CDR1 SQVTM and CDR2 ANQGSEA. The CDR3 spans 12 residues. These data are taken from a study of T cells in tumors after PD-1 blockade. Genomic DNA template from tumor biopsies or peripheral blood, about 616 ng to 6,500 ng input. The assay was immunoSEQ multiplex PCR, and TCRdb's table has in-frame clones only and misses some. The sample lists fewer than 50,000 clones; 81% were seen once. The chain links TRBV29-1 to TRBJ2-5, with TRBD2 as a possible D gene (5 bases). Sequencing used PBMCs, obtained before anti-PD-1 treatment. This clonotype originated in a human donor with basal cell carcinoma. The CDR3 region is CSVDHGEKTQYF. The CDR3 DNA follows: TGCAGCGTTGACCATGGGGAGAAGACCCAGTACTTC.